These 9 T cell receptor beta chains share one sample of origin, sequenced in a study of blood T cells in healthy people across ages. Sample-barcoded 5' priming and a J-beta primer mix drove a second PCR of roughly 7 to 11 cycles. TCRdb analysed the 5' RACE reads with MiXCR anew, one entry per CDR3 protein. The sample carries some 890,000 distinct CDR3 sequences, about 28% recorded once. The sample was also linked to a second study, of T cells of mothers and their children.

The sample taken for sequencing was blood. The receptors here all came from a woman aged 40 to 50 in good health.

The CDR3, as DNA: TGTGCCAGCAGCTTAACCCAGACAGGCGGGGTGGGCTACACCTTC. Encoded protein: CASSLTQTGGVGYTF. The chain uses TRBV7-2 and TRBJ1-2; possibly TRBD1 for D (6 bases). The V gene's germline CDR1 is SGHTA and CDR2 FQGNSA. The CDR3 contains 15 residues. V dropped 2 bases and J dropped 8 bases, with 18 bases sitting between them.

The V and J genes are TRBV19 and TRBJ2-1, with unresolved D. V was pared by 1 base and J by 5 bases, with 18 bases between. The CDR3 spans 17 residues. Germline assignment: CDR1 LNHDA and CDR2 SQIVND (reference sequence). CDR3 nucleotide sequence: TGTGCCAGTAGTATAGGGACCTGGGCCAGAAGTGACAATGAGCAGTTCTTC. It codes for CASSIGTWARSDNEQFF.

There are many counts of this clonotype. The chain couples TRBV6-4 to TRBJ2-3; 13 positions match TRBD2. CDR1 is MRHNA and CDR2 is SNTAGT in the germline V gene. This CDR3 has 16 residues. The V gene end was trimmed by 3 bases and the J gene end by 1 base; junction bases not matched to a gene: 1. In nucleotides, the CDR3 is TGTGCCAGCAGTGAGGGGACTAGCGGGGGCACAGATACGCAGTATTTT. Encoded protein: CASSEGTSGGTDTQYF.

The chain joins TRBV15 to TRBJ1-3; D may be TRBD1 (6 bases). In germline, CDR1 is LNHNV, CDR2 YYDKDF (reference sequence). The ends were cut back, 0 bases at V and 0 bases at J, with 9 bases in the middle. This CDR3 has 16 amino acids. The CDR3 loop reads CATSRDQGNSGNTIYF. The CDR3 nucleotides are TGTGCCACCAGCAGAGATCAGGGGAACTCTGGAAACACCATATATTTT.

This clonotype was picked up one time. V is TRBV4-1 and J is TRBJ1-4; D unclear. Deletions cut 5 bases from V and 7 bases from J, with 20 bases between. This CDR3 is built from 16 residues. Germline loops: CDR1 MGHRA, CDR2 YSYEKL. As DNA, the CDR3 is TGCGCCAGCAGCTCCCGTTCCCGTGACGGTCGTGAAAAACTGTTTTTT. It codes for CASSSRSRDGREKLFF.

Worth noting for this clonotype: This may arise from a read error, as a much more abundant clone is one base away. The chain combines TRBV7-2 with TRBJ2-4; possibly TRBD1 for D (5 bases). In germline, CDR1 is SGHTA, CDR2 FQGNSA. The CDR3 is made up of 20 amino acids. The germline V and J ends were trimmed by 5 bases and 0 bases, with 26 bases remaining between them. This CDR3 reads CASSPYKGALASTAKNIQYF. CDR3 sequence (DNA): TGTGCCAGCAGCCCCTACAAAGGGGCGCTGGCTTCTACAGCCAAAAACATTCAGTACTTC.

This clonotype was found a few times. This chain connects TRBV6-6 to TRBJ1-5; unclear D gene. Germline values: CDR1 MNHNY, CDR2 SVGAGI (reference sequence). The CDR3 is 17 amino acids. The V end was cut by 6 bases, the J end by 2 bases, with 20 bases between. This CDR3 is CASSRVRVGIGNQPQHF. In DNA form, the CDR3 reads TGTGCCAGCAGCCGAGTCCGCGTGGGGATCGGCAATCAGCCCCAGCATTTT.

Details on this clonotype: This clone may be a read error of a much larger clone one base away. The V call is TRBV7-2, the J call TRBJ1-2; TRBD1 matches at 9 bases. This CDR3 comprises 15 residues. Germline CDR1 reads SGHTA; CDR2 reads FQGNSA. Losses at the gene ends were 8 bases for V and 5 bases for J; bases not matched to a gene: 12. The CDR3 bases are TGTGCCAGCGGCTCCGGGGGACAGGGAAGATATGGCTACACCTTC. This translates into CASGSGGQGRYGYTF.

Note on this clonotype: A junction end diverges from the germline sequence, so it may reflect a read error. V is TRBV28 and J is TRBJ2-1; 9 bases match TRBD2. CDR1 is MDHEN, CDR2 SYDVKM, per germline. The CDR3 length is 15 residues. CDR3 nucleotide sequence: TGTGCCGGCAGGTCGGCTAGCGGGACCTACAATGAGCAGTTCTTC. Translating it yields CAGRSASGTYNEQFF.